The count of the clone carrying this TCR beta chain is one. This sample also contains other DNA sequences that code for the same CDR3. TCRdb's copy holds only in-frame clones and misses some; the assay was immunoSEQ multiplex PCR. The sample has 200,000 to 300,000 clones; 86% are singletons. The data were taken from a study of blood T cell repertoires in COVID-19. Study as a whole: The United States, Italy and Spain provided the acute and convalescent COVID-19 samples. T cells, B-cell-depleted T cells, or PBMCs supplied cDNA or gDNA.

Source material: peripheral blood. This receptor was obtained from a man in his sixties with acute or convalescent COVID-19.

The CDR3 is CAWSPRGGTEAFF. The CDR3 bases are TGTGCCTGGAGCCCGCGAGGGGGAACTGAAGCTTTCTTT. The chain links TRBV30 to TRBJ1-1, with a weak D call TRBD1 (6 bases). V was cut by 3 bases and J by 5 bases, with 13 bases left in between. The length of the CDR3 is 13 residues. From germline, CDR1 is GTSNPN and CDR2 SVGIG (reference sequence).